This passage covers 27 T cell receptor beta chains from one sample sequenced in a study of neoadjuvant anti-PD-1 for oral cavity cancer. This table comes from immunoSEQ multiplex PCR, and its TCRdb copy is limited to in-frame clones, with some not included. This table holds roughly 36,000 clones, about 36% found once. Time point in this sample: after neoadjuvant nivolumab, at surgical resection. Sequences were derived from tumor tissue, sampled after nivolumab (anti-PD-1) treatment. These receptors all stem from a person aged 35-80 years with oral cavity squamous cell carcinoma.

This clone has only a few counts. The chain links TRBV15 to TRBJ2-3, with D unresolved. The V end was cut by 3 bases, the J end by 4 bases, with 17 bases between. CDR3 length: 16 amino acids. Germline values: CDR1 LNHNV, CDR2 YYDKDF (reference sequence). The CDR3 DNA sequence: TGTGCCACCAGCAGCCGCCAAGGGTCGGTTTCAGATACGCAGTATTTT. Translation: CATSSRQGSVSDTQYF.

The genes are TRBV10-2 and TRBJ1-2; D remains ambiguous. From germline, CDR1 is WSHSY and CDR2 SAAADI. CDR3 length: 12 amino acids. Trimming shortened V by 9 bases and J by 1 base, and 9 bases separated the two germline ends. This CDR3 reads CASSGFNYGYTF. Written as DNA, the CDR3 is TGCGCCAGTTCGGGATTTAACTATGGCTACACCTTC.

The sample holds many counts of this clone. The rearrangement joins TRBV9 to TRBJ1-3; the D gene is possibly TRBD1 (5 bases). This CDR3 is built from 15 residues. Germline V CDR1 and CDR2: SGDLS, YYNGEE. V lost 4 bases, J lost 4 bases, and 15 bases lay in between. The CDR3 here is CASSPGQGTGNTIYF. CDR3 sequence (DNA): TGTGCCAGCAGCCCTGGGCAGGGAACCGGAAACACCATATATTTT.

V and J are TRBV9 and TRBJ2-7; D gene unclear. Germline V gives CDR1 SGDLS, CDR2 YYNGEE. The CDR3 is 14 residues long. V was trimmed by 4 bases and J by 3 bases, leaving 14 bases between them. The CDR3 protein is CASSLTSSYYEQYF. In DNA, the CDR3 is TGTGCCAGCAGCTTAACGTCCTCTTACTACGAGCAGTACTTC.

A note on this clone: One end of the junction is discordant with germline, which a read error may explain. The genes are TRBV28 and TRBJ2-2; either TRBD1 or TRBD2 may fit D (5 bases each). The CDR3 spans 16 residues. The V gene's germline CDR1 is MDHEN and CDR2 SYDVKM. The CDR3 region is CASSLVGRAVTGELFF. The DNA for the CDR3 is TGTGCCAGTAGTTTGGTGGGACGGGCGGTCACGGGGGAGCTGTTTTTT.

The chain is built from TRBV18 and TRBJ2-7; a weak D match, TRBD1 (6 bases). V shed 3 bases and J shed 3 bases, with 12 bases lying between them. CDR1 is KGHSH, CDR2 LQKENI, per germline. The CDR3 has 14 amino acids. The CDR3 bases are TGTGCCAGCTCACCTTGGACAGAAAGCTACGAGCAGTACTTC. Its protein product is CASSPWTESYEQYF.

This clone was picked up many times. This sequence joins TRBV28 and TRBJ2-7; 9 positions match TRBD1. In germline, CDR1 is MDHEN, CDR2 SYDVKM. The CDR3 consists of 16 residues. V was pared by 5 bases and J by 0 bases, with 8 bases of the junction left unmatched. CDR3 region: CASSLLGQGLSYEQYF. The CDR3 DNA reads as TGTGCCAGCAGTCTCTTGGGACAGGGCCTCTCCTACGAGCAGTACTTC.

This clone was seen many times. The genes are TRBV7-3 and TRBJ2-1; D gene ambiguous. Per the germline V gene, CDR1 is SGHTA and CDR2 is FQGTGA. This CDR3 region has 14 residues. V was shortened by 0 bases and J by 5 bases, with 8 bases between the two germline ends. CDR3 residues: CASSLTGPNNEQFF. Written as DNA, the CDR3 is TGTGCCAGCAGCTTAACCGGGCCAAACAATGAGCAGTTCTTC.

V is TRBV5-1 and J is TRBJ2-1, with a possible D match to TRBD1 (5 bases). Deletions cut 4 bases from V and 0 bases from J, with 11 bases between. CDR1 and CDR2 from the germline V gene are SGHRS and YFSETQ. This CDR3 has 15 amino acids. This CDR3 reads CASSVQGSSYNEQFF. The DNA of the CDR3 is TGCGCCAGCAGCGTGCAGGGTAGCTCCTACAATGAGCAGTTCTTC.

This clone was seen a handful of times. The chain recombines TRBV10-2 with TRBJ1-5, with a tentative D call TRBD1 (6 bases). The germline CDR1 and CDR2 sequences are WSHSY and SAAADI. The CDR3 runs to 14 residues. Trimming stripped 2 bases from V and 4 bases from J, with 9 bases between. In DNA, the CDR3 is TGCGCCAGCAGTGAGAGGAGGGGGAATCAGCCCCAGCATTTT. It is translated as CASSERRGNQPQHF.

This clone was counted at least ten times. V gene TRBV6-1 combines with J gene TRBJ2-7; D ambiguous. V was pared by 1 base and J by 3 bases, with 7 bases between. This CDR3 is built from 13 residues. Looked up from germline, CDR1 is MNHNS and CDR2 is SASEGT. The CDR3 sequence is CASSEVNNYEQYF. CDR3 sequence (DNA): TGTGCCAGCAGTGAAGTCAACAACTACGAGCAGTACTTC.

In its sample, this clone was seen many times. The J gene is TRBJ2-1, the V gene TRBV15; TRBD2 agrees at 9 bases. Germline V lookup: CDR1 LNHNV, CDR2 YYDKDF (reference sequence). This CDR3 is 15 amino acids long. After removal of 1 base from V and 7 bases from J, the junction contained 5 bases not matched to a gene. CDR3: CATSRVTSGSNEQFF. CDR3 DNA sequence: TGTGCCACCAGCAGAGTGACTAGCGGTTCGAATGAGCAGTTCTTC.

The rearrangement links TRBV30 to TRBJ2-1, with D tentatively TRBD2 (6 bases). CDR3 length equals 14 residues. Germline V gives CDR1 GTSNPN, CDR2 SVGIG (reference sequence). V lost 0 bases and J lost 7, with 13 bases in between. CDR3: CAWSVGLEGNEQFF. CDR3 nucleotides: TGTGCCTGGAGTGTAGGGCTGGAGGGAAATGAGCAGTTCTTC.

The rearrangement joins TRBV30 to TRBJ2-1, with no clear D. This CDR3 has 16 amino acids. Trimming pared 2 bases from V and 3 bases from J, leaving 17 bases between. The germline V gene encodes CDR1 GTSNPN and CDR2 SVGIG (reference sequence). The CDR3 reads CAWSTPDLARYNEQFF. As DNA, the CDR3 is TGTGCCTGGAGTACCCCCGACTTAGCACGCTACAATGAGCAGTTCTTC.

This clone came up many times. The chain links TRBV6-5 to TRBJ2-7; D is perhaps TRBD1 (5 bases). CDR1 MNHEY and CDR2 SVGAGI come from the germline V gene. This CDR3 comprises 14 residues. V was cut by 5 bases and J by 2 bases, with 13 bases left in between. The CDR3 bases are TGTGCCAGCAGTCCCCAGGGTGGGGCCTACGAGCAGTACTTC. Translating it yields CASSPQGGAYEQYF.

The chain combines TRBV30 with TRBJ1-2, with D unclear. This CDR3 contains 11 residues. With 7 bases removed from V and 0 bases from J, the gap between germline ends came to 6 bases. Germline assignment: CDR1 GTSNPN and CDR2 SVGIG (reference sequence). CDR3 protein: CALASNYGYTF. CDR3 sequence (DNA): TGTGCCTTGGCCTCTAACTATGGCTACACCTTC.

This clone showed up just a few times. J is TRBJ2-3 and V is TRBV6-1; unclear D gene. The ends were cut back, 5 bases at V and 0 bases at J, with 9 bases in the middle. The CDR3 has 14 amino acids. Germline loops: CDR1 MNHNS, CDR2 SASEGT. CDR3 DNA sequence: TGTGCCAGCAGTCGACCCTATAGCACAGATACGCAGTATTTT. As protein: CASSRPYSTDTQYF.

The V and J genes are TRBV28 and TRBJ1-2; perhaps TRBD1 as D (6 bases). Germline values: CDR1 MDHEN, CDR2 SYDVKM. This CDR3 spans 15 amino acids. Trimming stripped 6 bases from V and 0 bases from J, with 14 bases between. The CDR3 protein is CASRTDSSTNYGYTF. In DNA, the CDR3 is TGTGCCAGCAGGACGGACAGCTCTACTAACTATGGCTACACCTTC.

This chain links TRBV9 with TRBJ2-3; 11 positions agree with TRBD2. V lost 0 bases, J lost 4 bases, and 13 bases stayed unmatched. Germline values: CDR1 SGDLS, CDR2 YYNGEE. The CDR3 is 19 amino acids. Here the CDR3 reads CASSVAGLAGGPAPDTQYF. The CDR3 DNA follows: TGTGCCAGCAGCGTAGCGGGTCTAGCGGGAGGCCCTGCTCCAGATACGCAGTATTTT. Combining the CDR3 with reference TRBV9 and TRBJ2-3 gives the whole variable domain DSGVTQTPKHLITATGQRVTLRCSPRSGDLSVYWYQQSLDQGLQFLIQYYNGEERAKGNILERFSAQQFPDLHSELNLSSLELGDSALYFCASSVAGLAGGPAPDTQYFGPGTRLTVL.

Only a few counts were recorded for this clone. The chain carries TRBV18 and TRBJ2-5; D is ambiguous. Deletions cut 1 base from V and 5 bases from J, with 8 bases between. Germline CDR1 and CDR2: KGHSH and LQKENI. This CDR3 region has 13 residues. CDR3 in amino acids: CASSPRDGETQYF. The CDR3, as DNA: TGTGCCAGCTCACCACGGGATGGGGAGACCCAGTACTTC.

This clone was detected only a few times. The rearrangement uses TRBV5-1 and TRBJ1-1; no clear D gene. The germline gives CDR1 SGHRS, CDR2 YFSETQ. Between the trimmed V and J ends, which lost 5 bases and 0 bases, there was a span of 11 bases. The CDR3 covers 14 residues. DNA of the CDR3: TGCGCCAGCAGGACGGGAAGCATGAACACTGAAGCTTTCTTT. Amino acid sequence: CASRTGSMNTEAFF.

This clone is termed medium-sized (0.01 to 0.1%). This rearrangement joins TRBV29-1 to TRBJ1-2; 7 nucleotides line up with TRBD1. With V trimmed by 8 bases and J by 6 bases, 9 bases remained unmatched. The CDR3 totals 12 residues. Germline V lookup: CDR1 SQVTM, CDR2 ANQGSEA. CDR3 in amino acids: CSSGDRDNGYTF. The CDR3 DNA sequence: TGCAGCTCGGGAGACAGGGATAATGGCTACACCTTC.

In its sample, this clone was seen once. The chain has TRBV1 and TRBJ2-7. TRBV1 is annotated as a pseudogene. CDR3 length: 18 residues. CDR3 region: CTSSQVKMRPRASYEQYF. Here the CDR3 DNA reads TGCACCAGCAGCCAAGTAAAGATGCGACCCCGGGCCTCCTACGAGCAGTACTTC.

DNA of the CDR3: TGTGCCAGCAGCTTATCACTAGCTGGGTACGAGCAGTACTTC. Protein sequence: CASSLSLAGYEQYF. The chain employs TRBV11-2 and TRBJ2-7; weak D call: TRBD2 (6 bases). V was cut by 2 bases and J by 4 bases, with 12 bases left in between. The CDR3 has 14 residues. Germline V lookup: CDR1 SGHAT, CDR2 FQNNGV.

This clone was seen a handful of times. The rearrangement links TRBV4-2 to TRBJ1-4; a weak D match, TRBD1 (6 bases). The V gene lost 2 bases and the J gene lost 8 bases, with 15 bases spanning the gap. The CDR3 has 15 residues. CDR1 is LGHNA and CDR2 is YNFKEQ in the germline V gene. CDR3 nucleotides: TGTGCCAGCAGCCAACCTGACCGGGACACCGAAAAACTGTTTTTT. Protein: CASSQPDRDTEKLFF.

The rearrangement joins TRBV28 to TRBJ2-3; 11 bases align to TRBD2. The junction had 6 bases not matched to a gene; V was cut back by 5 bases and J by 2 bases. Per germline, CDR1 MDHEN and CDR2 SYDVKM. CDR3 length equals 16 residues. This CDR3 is CASSTPTSGNTDTQYF. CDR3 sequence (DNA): TGTGCCAGCAGTACCCCGACTAGCGGGAACACAGATACGCAGTATTTT.

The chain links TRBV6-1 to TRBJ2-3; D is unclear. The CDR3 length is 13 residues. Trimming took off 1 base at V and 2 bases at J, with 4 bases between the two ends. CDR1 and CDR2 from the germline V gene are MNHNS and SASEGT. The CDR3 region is CASSEGLTDTQYF. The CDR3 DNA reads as TGTGCCAGCAGTGAAGGCCTCACAGATACGCAGTATTTT.